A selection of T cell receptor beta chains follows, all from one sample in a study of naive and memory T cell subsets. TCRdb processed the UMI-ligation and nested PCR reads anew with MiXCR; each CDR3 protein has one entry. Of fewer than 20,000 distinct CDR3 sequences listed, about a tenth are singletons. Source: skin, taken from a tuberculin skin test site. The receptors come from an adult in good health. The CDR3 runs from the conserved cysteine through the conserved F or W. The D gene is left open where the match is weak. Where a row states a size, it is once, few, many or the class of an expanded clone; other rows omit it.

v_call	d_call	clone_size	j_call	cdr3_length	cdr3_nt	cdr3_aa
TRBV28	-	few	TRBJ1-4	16	TGTGCCAGCGGCACCCCACTGACAGCCTATAATGAAAAACTGTTTTTT	CASGTPLTAYNEKLFF
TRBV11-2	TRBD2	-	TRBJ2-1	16	TGTGCCAGCAGCTTAGACGGACTAGCGGGCAGGGGTGAGCAGTTCTTC	CASSLDGLAGRGEQFF
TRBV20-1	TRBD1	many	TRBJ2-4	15	TGCAGTGCCCACTCGACAGGGCTAGCCAAAAACATTCAGTACTTC	CSAHSTGLAKNIQYF
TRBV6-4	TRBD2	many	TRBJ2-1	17	TGTGCCAGCAGTGAAACTAGCGGGAGGGCCGGGATTAATGAGCAGTTCTTC	CASSETSGRAGINEQFF
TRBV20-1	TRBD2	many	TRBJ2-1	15	TGCAGTGCTAGAGATTCGGGCGGGAGCTACAATGAGCAGTTCTTC	CSARDSGGSYNEQFF
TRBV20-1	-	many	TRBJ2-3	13	TGCAGTGTGCTCGAGGGTTCCACAGATACGCAGTATTTT	CSVLEGSTDTQYF
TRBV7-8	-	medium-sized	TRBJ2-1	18	TGTGCCAGCAGCTTACAGATACTTCTCCAGGGGTTATACAATGAGCAGTTCTTC	CASSLQILLQGLYNEQFF
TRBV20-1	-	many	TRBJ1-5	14	TGCAGTGCTAGAGCATCCGGGCTCAATCAGCCCCAGCATTTT	CSARASGLNQPQHF
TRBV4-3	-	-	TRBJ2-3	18	TGCGCCAGCAGCCAAGGCCGGTGGGGCTACTCCCCGCGGGTTACGCAGTATTTT	CASSQGRWGYSPRVTQYF
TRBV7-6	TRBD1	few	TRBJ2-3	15	TGTGCCAGCAGCTTGGGACAGGGATTCACAGATACGCAGTATTTT	CASSLGQGFTDTQYF
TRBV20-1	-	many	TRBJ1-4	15	TGCAGTGCTAGAGAATCGGGGGGTAAAAATGAAAAACTGTTTTTT	CSARESGGKNEKLFF
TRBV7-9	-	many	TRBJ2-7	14	TGTGCCAGCAGCCCGACCTCAGGGGCCTACGAGCAGTACTTC	CASSPTSGAYEQYF
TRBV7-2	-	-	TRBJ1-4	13	TGTGCCAGCAGCTTAGGTCACGATGAAAAACTGTTTTTT	CASSLGHDEKLFF
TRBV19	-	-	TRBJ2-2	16	TGTGCCAGCGGGCACTCTGGGCGGGACCGGGCCGGGGAGCTGTTTTTT	CASGHSGRDRAGELFF
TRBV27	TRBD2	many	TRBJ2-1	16	TGCACCAGCAGTTCCTCACTAGCGGGAGGATACAATGAGCAGTTCTTC	CTSSSSLAGGYNEQFF
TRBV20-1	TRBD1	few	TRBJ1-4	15	TGCAGTGCTAGTACCGACAGGGGGCCATGGGAAAAACTGTTTTTT	CSASTDRGPWEKLFF
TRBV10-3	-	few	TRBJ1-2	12	TGTGCCACCCTGGACAGATCCTATGGCTACACCTTC	CATLDRSYGYTF
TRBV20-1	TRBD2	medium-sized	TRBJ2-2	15	TGCAGTGCTAGTGTAGCGGGAGCCGACACCGGGGAGCTGTTTTTT	CSASVAGADTGELFF
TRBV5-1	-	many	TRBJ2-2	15	TGCGCCAGCAGCTTGTCGACGACAAGCACCGGGGAGCTGTTTTTT	CASSLSTTSTGELFF
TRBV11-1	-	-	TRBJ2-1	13	TGTGCCAGCAGCGATCAGGGAGTCGGTGAGCAGTTCTTC	CASSDQGVGEQFF
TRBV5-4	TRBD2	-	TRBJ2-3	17	TGTGCCAGCACCACTGGGTCTAGCGGGCCTTCCTTATATACGCAGTATTTT	CASTTGSSGPSLYTQYF
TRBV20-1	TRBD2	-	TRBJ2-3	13	TGCAGTGCTAGCGGACTAGGAACGAATACGCAGTATTTT	CSASGLGTNTQYF
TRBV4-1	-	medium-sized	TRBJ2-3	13	TGCGCCAGCAGCCAAGTTGGAACAGATACGCAGTATTTT	CASSQVGTDTQYF
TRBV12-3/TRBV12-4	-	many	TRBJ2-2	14	TGTGCCAGCACCCCTTTAGGAGTTTTCGGGGAGCTGTTTTTT	CASTPLGVFGELFF
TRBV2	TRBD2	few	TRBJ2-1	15	TGTGCCAGCAGGAAACTAGCGGGCATGAACAATGAGCAGTTCTTC	CASRKLAGMNNEQFF
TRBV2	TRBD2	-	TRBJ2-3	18	TGTGCCAGGGCGGGACTAGGCCCTATTAAGGATGGGACAGATACGCAGTATTTT	CARAGLGPIKDGTDTQYF
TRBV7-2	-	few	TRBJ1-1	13	TGTGCCAGCAGCTTGGGGGGTGCCGATGAAGCTTTCTTT	CASSLGGADEAFF